This T cell receptor beta chain was found in a study of blood T cell repertoires in COVID-19. Assay used: immunoSEQ multiplex PCR; TCRdb lists only in-frame clones, some missing. The table lists fewer than 350,000 clones, 70% to 90% of them singletons. The CDR3 loop spans 13 amino acids. Trimming shortened V by 1 base and J by 11 bases, and 12 bases separated the two germline ends. The chain is built from TRBV12-3 or TRBV12-4 and TRBJ2-1; weak D call: TRBD2 (5 bases). Sequenced sample: peripheral blood. The receptor's source is a woman aged 25 to 39 with COVID-19, enrolled during active disease. DNA for the CDR3: TGTGCCAGCAGTTTAGAAAATCGGGGTAAGCAGTTCTTC. It codes for CASSLENRGKQFF.